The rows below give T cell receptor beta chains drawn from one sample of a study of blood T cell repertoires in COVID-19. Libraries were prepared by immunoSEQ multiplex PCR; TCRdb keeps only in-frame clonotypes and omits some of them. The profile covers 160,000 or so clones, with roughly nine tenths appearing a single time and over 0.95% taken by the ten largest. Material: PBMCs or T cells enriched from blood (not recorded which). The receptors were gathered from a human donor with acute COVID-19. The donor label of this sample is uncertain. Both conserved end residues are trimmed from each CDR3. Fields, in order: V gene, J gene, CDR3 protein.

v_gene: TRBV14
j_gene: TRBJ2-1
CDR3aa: ASSQRGGGHNEQF

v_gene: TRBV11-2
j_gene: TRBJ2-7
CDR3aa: ASSAKPGTGGSQY

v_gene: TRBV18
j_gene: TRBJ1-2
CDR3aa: ASSPRQGGGYT

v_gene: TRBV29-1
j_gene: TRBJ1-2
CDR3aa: SVAGTGGYGYT

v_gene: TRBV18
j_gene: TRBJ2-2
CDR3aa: ASSPLPPRLSGELF

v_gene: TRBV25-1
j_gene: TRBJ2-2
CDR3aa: ASSPIAGGRSNTGELF

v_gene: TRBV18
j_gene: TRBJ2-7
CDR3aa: ASSPPITDSKSYEQY

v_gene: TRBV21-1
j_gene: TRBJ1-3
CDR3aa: ASSGRQGGNTIY

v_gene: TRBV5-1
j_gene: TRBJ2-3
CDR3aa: ASSVTGGRDTQY

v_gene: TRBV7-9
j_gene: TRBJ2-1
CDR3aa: ASRNQLAGEQF

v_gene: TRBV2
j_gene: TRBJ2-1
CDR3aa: ASRLAGDFSYNEQF

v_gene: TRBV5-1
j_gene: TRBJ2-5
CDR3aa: ASSLQRRLEAQY

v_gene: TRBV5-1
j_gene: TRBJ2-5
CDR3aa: ASSLALGQGSSSTQY

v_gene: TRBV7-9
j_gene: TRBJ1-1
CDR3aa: TSSTGVNTEAF

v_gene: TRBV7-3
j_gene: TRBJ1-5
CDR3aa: ASSLTKGQYNQPQH

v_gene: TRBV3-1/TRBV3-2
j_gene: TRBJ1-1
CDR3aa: ASSDPGDLTEAF

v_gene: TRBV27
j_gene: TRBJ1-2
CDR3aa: ASSFAGGGYGYT

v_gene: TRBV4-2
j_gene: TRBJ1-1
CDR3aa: ASRTQVKNTEAF

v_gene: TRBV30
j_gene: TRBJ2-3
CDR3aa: AWSGVTSGGY

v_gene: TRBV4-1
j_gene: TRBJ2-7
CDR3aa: ASSQLVVGTGTRAYEQY

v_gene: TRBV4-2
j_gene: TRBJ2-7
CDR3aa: ASSQESGLGEQY

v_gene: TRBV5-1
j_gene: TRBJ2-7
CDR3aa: ASSLGAGGGYEQY

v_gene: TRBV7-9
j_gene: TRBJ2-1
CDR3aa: ASSEGQLAYNEQF

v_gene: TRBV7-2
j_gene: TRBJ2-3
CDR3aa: ASSLASAGGADTQY

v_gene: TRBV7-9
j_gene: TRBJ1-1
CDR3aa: ASDGSAGTEAF

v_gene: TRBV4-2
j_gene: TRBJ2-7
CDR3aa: ASSQEGGTLTYEQY

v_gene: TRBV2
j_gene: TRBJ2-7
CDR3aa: ASSEDGGSLYEQY

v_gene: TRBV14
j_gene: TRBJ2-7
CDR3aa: ASSQGGGYEQY

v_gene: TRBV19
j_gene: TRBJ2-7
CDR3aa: ASSIMGASYEQY

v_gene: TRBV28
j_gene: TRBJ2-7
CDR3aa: ASSLDRVYEQY

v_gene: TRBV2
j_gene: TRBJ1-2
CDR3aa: ASSEGGQNYGYT

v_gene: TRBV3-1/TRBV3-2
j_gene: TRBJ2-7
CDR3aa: ASSPRLAGSGEQY

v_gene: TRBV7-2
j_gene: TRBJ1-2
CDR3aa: ASSLSQGASYGYT

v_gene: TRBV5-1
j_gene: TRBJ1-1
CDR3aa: ASSLTKNTEAF

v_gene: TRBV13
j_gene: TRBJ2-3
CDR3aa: ASSSPPSGGWADTQY

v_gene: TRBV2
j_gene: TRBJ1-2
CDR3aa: ASSSPDSYGYT